The present T cell receptor beta chain was sequenced within a study of blood T cells in healthy people across ages (dated by TCRdb to about 2015). Regarding the study in general: In model experiments, template switching captured roughly one uniquely barcoded TCR beta cDNA molecule for every two T cells. Age-related changes in TCR beta repertoire diversity were measured in the study by deep sequencing normalized with unique cDNA molecular identifiers. Donors were grouped into four age groups: young (average roughly 17 years), middle-aged (around 39), aged (62) and long-lived (less than 85). To avoid experimental bias, donors of different ages were distributed randomly across sequencing lanes. Using the same blood draw, the study looked at two additional independent replicas of 1 million unique cDNA reads for two donors, one aged 18 to 29 and the other aged 80 or older.

The library was prepared using 5' RACE. TCRdb records Illumina HiSeq 2500 as the sequencer. A second PCR of about 7 to 12 cycles was run with a J-beta primer mix and a sample-barcoded 5' primer. A unique molecular identifier was introduced onto each TCR beta cDNA molecule by a template-switch 5' adaptor carrying 12 random nucleotides. At least 2.5 million CDR3-containing paired-end reads were obtained from each sample. All of the RNA was converted into first-strand cDNA using the Mint cDNA synthesis kit, with a TRBC-specific oligonucleotide serving as the primer. Following uracil-DNA glycosylase treatment, all cDNA underwent a first 18-cycle PCR with the universal primers M1SS and BC2_uni_R. The paper's processing steps were these. For normalization, 1 million high-quality reads, each with a distinct molecular identifier, were randomly selected from each sample. Instead of being binned into consensus sequences, reads that shared molecular identifiers were thrown out. CDR3 identification, clonotype clustering and error correction used MiTCR with a Q25 quality threshold and the strictest error-elimination algorithm. A nonparametric unseen species model with Euler transformation was used to estimate lower-bound total TCR beta diversity. TCRdb handled the public reads itself, with Q25 trimming in fastp and clone calling in MiXCR, and kept productive beta chains. Here each entry gathers all rows of one CDR3 protein and keeps the most common genes and DNA. It is TCRdb's table, rather than the study itself, that gives the V and J calls and clone size. The sample records about 1.6 million distinct CDR3 sequences, about 35% of which are singletons. In total, the top ten clones hold 10% to 12% of the sample.

General study outcomes and caveats: The long-lived group showed more naive CD4+ T cells, fewer expanded clones and increased TCR diversity than the aged group, suggesting age selection. Estimates of total diversity based on one million sequenced T cells were considered lower bounds and underestimates. There was a strong correlation between observed TCR beta diversity and the percentage of naive T cells measured by flow cytometry. Bulk unsorted PBMC profiling prevented conclusive comparison of naive and antigen-experienced compartments. Donor CMV infection status was unknown, potentially confounding age-related changes in expanded clonotypes. As age increased, observed TCR beta diversity per million T cells dropped in a roughly linear way, and a significant reduction was already evident by age about 40.

Concerning this clonotype: The target of this receptor is not known. There are no base qualities to consult, and no much larger clone falls within one base.

Systemically healthy Caucasian individuals from Russia, roughly 40 in total and aged about 6 to 100 years, were included as donors. Each donor gave 8 to 10 milliliters of peripheral blood, drawn into EDTA-treated Vacutainer tubes. Ficoll-Paque density-gradient centrifugation was used to isolate PBMCs, with at least 6.5 million per sample. Total RNA was extracted from PBMCs with Trizol reagent, with at least 5.5 micrograms obtained per sample. The percentages of naive CD45RAhigh/CD27high T cells were determined by flow cytometry on a PBMC aliquot from every donor. The germline V gene (reference sequence) sets CDR1 to LGHDT and CDR2 to YNNKEL. At the junction V is shortened by 1 base and J by 10 bases, with 23 bases in between. The CDR3 runs 18 residues from the cysteine to the phenylalanine. The CDR3 DNA has 54 bases and is translated from base 1.

The sample comprised blood. The clonotype was recovered from a woman aged 25 to 39 in good health. The V gene is TRBV3-1 and the J gene is TRBJ1-6, and the D gene may be TRBD1, 6 bases matching. The CDR3 loop reads CASSQVLGASSWKSPLHF. The DNA is as follows: TGTGCCAGCAGCCAAGTGTTGGGGGCGAGCTCGTGGAAATCACCCCTCCACTTT.